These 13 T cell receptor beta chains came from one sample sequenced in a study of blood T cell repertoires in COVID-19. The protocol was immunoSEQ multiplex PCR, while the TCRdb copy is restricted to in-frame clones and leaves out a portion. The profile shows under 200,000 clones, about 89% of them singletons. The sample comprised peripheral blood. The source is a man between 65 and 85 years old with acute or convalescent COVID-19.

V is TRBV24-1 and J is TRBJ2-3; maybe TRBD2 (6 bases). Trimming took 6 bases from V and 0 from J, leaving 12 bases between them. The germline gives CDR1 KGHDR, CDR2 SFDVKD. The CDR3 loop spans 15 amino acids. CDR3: CATSIGGTSTDTQYF. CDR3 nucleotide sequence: TGTGCCACCAGTATCGGGGGTACGAGCACAGATACGCAGTATTTT.

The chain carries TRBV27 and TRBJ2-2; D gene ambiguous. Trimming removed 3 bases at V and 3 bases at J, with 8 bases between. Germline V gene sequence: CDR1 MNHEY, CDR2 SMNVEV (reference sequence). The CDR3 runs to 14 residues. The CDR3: CASSFGTYTGELFF. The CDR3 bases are TGTGCCAGCAGTTTTGGCACCTACACCGGGGAGCTGTTTTTT.

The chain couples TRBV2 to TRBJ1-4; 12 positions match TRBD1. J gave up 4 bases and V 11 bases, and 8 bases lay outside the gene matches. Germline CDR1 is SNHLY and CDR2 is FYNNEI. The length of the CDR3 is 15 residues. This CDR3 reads CASGQGAAVNEKLFF. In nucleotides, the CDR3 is TGTGCCTCGGGACAGGGGGCAGCTGTTAATGAAAAACTGTTTTTT. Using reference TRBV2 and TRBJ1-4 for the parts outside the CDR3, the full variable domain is EPEVTQTPSHQVTQMGQEVILRCVPISNHLYFYWYRQILGQKVEFLVSFYNNEISEKSEIFDDQFSVERPDGSNFTLKIRSTKLEDSAMYFCASGQGAAVNEKLFFGSGTQLSVL.

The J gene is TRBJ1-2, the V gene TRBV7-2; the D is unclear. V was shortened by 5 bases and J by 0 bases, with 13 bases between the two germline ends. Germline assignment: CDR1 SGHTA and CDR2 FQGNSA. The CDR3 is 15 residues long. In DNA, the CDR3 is TGTGCCAGCAGCACCTCCCCGGGGACTAACTATGGCTACACCTTC. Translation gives CASSTSPGTNYGYTF.

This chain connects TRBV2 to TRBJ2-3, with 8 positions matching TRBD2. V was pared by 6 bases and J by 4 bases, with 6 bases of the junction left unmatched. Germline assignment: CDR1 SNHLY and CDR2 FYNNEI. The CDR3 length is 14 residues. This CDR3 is CASRGSGRADTQYF. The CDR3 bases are TGTGCCAGCAGGGGCAGCGGGAGAGCAGATACGCAGTATTTT.

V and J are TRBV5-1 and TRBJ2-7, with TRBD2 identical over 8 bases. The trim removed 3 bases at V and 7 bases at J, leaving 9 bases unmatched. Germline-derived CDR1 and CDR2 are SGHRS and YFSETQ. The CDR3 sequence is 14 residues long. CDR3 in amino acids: CASSSTSGGGEQYF. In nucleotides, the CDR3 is TGCGCCAGCAGCTCAACTAGCGGAGGGGGGGAGCAGTACTTC. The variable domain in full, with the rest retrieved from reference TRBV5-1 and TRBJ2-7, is KAGVTQTPRYLIKTRGQQVTLSCSPISGHRSVSWYQQTPGQGLQFLFEYFSETQRNKGNFPGRFSGRQFSNSRSEMNVSTLELGDSALYLCASSSTSGGGEQYFGPGTRLTVT.

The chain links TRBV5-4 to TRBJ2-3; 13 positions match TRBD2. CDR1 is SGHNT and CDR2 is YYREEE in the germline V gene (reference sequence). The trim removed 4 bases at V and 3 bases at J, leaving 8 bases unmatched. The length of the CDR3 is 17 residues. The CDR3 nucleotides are TGTGCCAGCAGCCAGAGACTAGCGGGAGGATCGACAGATACGCAGTATTTT. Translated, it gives CASSQRLAGGSTDTQYF.

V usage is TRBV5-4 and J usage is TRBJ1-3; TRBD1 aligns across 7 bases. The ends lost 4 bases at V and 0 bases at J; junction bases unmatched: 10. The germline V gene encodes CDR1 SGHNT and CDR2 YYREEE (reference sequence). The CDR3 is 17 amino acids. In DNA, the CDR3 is TGTGCCAGCAGCCCTGGACAGGCCGCCCGCTCTGGAAACACCATATATTTT. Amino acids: CASSPGQAARSGNTIYF. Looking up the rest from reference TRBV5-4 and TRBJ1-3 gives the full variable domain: ETGVTQSPTHLIKTRGQQVTLRCSSQSGHNTVSWYQQALGQGPQFIFQYYREEENGRGNFPPRFSGLQFPNYSSELNVNALELDDSALYLCASSPGQAARSGNTIYFGEGSWLTVV.

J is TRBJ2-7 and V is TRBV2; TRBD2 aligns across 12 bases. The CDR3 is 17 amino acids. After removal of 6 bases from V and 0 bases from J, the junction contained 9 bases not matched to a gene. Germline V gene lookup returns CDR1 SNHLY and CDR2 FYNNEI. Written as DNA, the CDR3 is TGTGCCAGCAGCGACGAAGAACTAGCGGGGGGCTCCTACGAGCAGTACTTC. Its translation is CASSDEELAGGSYEQYF.

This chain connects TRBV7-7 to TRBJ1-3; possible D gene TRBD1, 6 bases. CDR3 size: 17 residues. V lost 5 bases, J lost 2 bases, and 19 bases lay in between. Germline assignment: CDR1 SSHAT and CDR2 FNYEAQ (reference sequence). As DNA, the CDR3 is TGTGCCAGCAGCCAAACAGGGCCACCTCTGACTGGAAACACCATATATTTT. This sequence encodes CASSQTGPPLTGNTIYF.

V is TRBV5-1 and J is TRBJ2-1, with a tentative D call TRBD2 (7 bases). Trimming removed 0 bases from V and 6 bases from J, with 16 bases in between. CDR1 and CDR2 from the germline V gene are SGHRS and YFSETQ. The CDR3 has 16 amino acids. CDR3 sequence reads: CASSLVLTGGFNEQFF. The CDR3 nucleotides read TGCGCCAGCAGCTTGGTCCTCACGGGGGGCTTCAATGAGCAGTTCTTC.

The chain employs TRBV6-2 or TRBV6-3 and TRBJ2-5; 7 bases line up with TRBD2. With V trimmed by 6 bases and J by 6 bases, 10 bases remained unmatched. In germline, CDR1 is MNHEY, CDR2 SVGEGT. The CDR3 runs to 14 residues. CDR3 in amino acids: CASSPRGREKTQYF. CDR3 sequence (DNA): TGTGCCAGCAGCCCCCGGGGGAGGGAGAAGACCCAGTACTTC.

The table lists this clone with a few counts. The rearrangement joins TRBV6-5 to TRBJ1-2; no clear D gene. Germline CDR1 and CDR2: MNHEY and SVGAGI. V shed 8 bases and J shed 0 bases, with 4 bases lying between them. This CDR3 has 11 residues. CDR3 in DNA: TGTGCCAGCCGGGCTAACTATGGCTACACCTTC. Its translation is CASRANYGYTF.